This TCR beta chain was found in a study of shared clonotypes between healthy human individuals. Looked up from germline, CDR1 is SGHTA and CDR2 is FQGTGA. Trimming took 3 bases from V and 3 from J, leaving 18 bases between them. The CDR3 length is 16 residues. The data were produced by immunoSEQ multiplex PCR, yet TCRdb's version contains in-frame clones alone and is incomplete. The sample records over 2 million clones, less than 95% being singletons. The material sequenced was naive CD4+ T cells from PBMCs. Subset meaning: CD45RA+ positively selected. The chain links TRBV7-3 to TRBJ2-7; TRBD1 might be the D (6 bases). The TCR was taken from a man aged 18-30 years in good health. Some clones in this sample may be carry-over from other donors' samples. The CDR3 DNA follows: TGTGCCAGCAGCTTTGGGGGCAGTCAGGGAATCTACGAGCAGTACTTC. Protein: CASSFGGSQGIYEQYF.